Below, 30 T cell receptor beta chains from the same sample are listed, as sequenced in a study of identical twins. TCRdb re-derived calls from the 5' RACE reads in MiXCR, one entry per CDR3 protein. This sample carries roughly 700,000 distinct CDR3 sequences, over 8.5% of them seen once, and the ten largest clones take 0.75% to 1%. These data were likewise used in another study, on yellow fever vaccine responses in identical twins.

Material for sequencing was PBMCs. The origin of the receptors is a woman aged 18 to 35 in good health.

This clonotype was detected only a few times. This chain's CDR3 is CASSEGTGWGGDTQYF. The CDR3 nucleotides are TGTGCCAGCAGTGAGGGGACAGGGTGGGGAGGAGATACGCAGTATTTT. The chain recombines TRBV2 with TRBJ2-3; 9 bases are a match to TRBD1. Germline V gene data show CDR1 as SNHLY and CDR2 as FYNNEI. CDR3 length equals 16 residues. V was clipped by 3 bases and J by 5 bases; unmatched bases: 9.

This clonotype has at least ten counts. The chain links TRBV7-9 to TRBJ2-7, with a tentative D call TRBD2 (6 bases). V lost 5 bases, J lost 4 bases, and 15 bases lay in between. CDR1 SEHNR and CDR2 FQNEAQ come from the germline V gene (reference sequence). The CDR3 extends over 14 amino acids. The DNA for the CDR3 is TGTGCCAGCAGCGTCCTGGGGGGAGGATACGAGCAGTACTTC. The encoded protein is CASSVLGGGYEQYF.

V is TRBV12-3 or TRBV12-4 and J is TRBJ2-7, with TRBD2 identical over 7 bases. This CDR3 region has 14 residues. Trimming at V came to 4 bases and at J to 2 bases, leaving 5 bases not matched to a gene. In nucleotides, the CDR3 is TGTGCCAGCAGTTGGGGAGGGATCCCCTACGAGCAGTACTTC. Protein product: CASSWGGIPYEQYF.

The sample holds many counts of this clonotype. V and J are TRBV5-1 and TRBJ2-3, with D possibly TRBD1 on 6 matching bases. CDR1 is SGHRS and CDR2 is YFSETQ in the germline V gene. There are 15 residues in the CDR3. Trimming took off 3 bases at V and 4 bases at J, with 15 bases between the two ends. CDR3 DNA sequence: TGCGCCAGCAGCTCCCCAGGGGTCGGTTCAGATACGCAGTATTTT. It is translated as CASSSPGVGSDTQYF.

The V call is TRBV10-3, the J call TRBJ1-4; 9 nucleotides agree with TRBD1. Germline values: CDR1 ENHRY, CDR2 SYGVKD. The CDR3 loop spans 15 amino acids. Losses at the gene ends were 0 bases for V and 5 bases for J; bases not matched to a gene: 1. CDR3 DNA sequence: TGTGCCATCAGTGAGTCGGACAGGGGCAATGAAAAACTGTTTTTT. It is translated as CAISESDRGNEKLFF.

This clonotype was seen a handful of times. The chain joins TRBV10-3 to TRBJ2-1, with 9 bases matching TRBD2. Germline V gene lookup returns CDR1 ENHRY and CDR2 SYGVKD. CDR3 length equals 14 residues. V shed 11 bases, J shed 7 bases, and the junction held 12 bases outside the gene matches. For the CDR3, the DNA is TGTGCCTTCTCAATAGCGGGAGACAGGAATGAGCAGTTCTTC. Translating gives CAFSIAGDRNEQFF.

The chain couples TRBV20-1 to TRBJ2-1, with 11 bases aligning to TRBD2. Per germline, CDR1 DFQATT and CDR2 SNEGSKA (reference sequence). The ends lost 6 bases at V and 8 bases at J; junction bases unmatched: 3. CDR3 length: 12 residues. CDR3 protein: CSALAGEHEQFF. The CDR3 region has the DNA TGCAGTGCACTAGCGGGAGAGCATGAGCAGTTCTTC.

The chain employs TRBV4-3 and TRBJ2-1; 11 nucleotides match TRBD2. CDR1 is LGHNA and CDR2 is YSLEER in the germline V gene. The CDR3 runs 16 residues. Trimming took 3 bases from V and 6 from J; bases not matched to a gene: 7. CDR3 in amino acids: CASSQIGGTSGNEQFF. CDR3 sequence (DNA): TGCGCCAGCAGCCAGATAGGCGGGACTAGCGGCAATGAGCAGTTCTTC.

The table lists this clonotype with many counts. This sequence joins TRBV7-2 and TRBJ2-3; 9 nucleotides align to TRBD2. The CDR3 runs 16 residues. Germline-derived CDR1 and CDR2 are SGHTA and FQGNSA. V trimming: 4 bases; J trimming: 3 bases; junction bases outside the gene matches: 8. The CDR3 DNA reads as TGTGCCAGCAGCTCCCGCCGGGCGGGGGGGACAGATACGCAGTATTTT. It encodes CASSSRRAGGTDTQYF.

This sequence joins TRBV7-2 and TRBJ1-4; the D gene is possibly TRBD1 (5 bases). Looked up from germline, CDR1 is SGHTA and CDR2 is FQGNSA. The CDR3 has 16 residues. Trimming shortened V by 1 base and J by 7 bases, and 16 bases separated the two germline ends. The chain's CDR3 is CASSLGNRRGSEKLFF. Here the CDR3 DNA reads TGTGCCAGCAGCTTAGGGAACAGGCGAGGTAGTGAAAAACTGTTTTTT.

The chain links TRBV11-2 to TRBJ2-5, with 7 bases fitting TRBD2. Germline lookup yields CDR1 SGHAT and CDR2 FQNNGV. The length of the CDR3 is 18 residues. The V and J ends lost 4 bases and 2 bases, in that order; junction bases with no gene match: 16. DNA for the CDR3: TGTGCCAGCAGCTCACCGACTAGTCTAGCGGAGGAACAAGAGACCCAGTACTTC. As protein: CASSSPTSLAEEQETQYF.

The sample holds a few counts of this clonotype. CDR3 in amino acids: CAISDPSKRVRGNTIYF. Here the CDR3 DNA reads TGTGCCATCAGTGATCCAAGCAAGCGGGTCCGGGGAAACACCATATATTTT. The rearrangement links TRBV10-3 to TRBJ1-3; D uncertain. Trimming shortened V by 3 bases and J by 4 bases, and 19 bases separated the two germline ends. Germline V gene data show CDR1 as ENHRY and CDR2 as SYGVKD. This CDR3 has 17 residues.

The chain uses TRBV15 and TRBJ2-1; 7 nucleotides match TRBD2. V trimming: 0 bases; J trimming: 2 bases; junction bases outside the gene matches: 4. The V gene's germline CDR1 is LNHNV and CDR2 YYDKDF (reference sequence). This CDR3 region has 16 residues. The CDR3 here is CATSRDRGRTYNEQFF. The CDR3 DNA sequence: TGTGCCACCAGCAGAGATCGCGGGAGAACCTACAATGAGCAGTTCTTC.

This clonotype has ten or more counts. The chain joins TRBV6-2 or TRBV6-3 to TRBJ2-1; D perhaps matches TRBD2 (6 bases). Trimming left V 8 bases short and J 8 bases short, with 13 bases between. The CDR3 sequence is 12 residues long. The V gene's germline CDR1 is MNHEY and CDR2 SVGEGT. The CDR3 sequence: CASGLPWDEQFF. CDR3 DNA: TGTGCCAGCGGACTACCTTGGGATGAGCAGTTCTTC.

At least ten counts were recorded for this clonotype. The J gene is TRBJ1-1, the V gene TRBV3-1, with D possibly TRBD1 on 6 matching bases. The V end was cut by 4 bases, the J end by 1 base, with 10 bases between. This CDR3 region has 14 residues. Germline assignment: CDR1 LGHDT and CDR2 YNNKEL (reference sequence). The CDR3 DNA follows: TGTGCCAGCAGCCTAGGACAGCGGAACACTGAAGCTTTCTTT. This encodes CASSLGQRNTEAFF. The complete variable domain, with remaining parts taken from reference TRBV3-1 and TRBJ1-1, reads DTAVSQTPKYLVTQMGNDKSIKCEQNLGHDTMYWYKQDSKKFLKIMFSYNNKELIINETVPNRFSPKSPDKAHLNLHINSLELGDSAVYFCASSLGQRNTEAFFGQGTRLTVV.

This clonotype came up a few times. The chain joins TRBV11-2 to TRBJ2-5; D gene ambiguous. The V end was cut by 5 bases, the J end by 5 bases, with 15 bases between. Germline CDR1 reads SGHAT; CDR2 reads FQNNGV. This CDR3 is 14 amino acids long. This CDR3 is CASSPLRVTETQYF. As DNA, the CDR3 is TGTGCCAGCAGCCCCCTACGGGTGACGGAGACCCAGTACTTC.

This clonotype was observed a handful of times. CDR3 protein: CSARWEAAKTQYF. Here the CDR3 DNA reads TGCAGTGCTAGATGGGAGGCAGCGAAGACCCAGTACTTC. The rearrangement links TRBV20-1 to TRBJ2-5; weak D call: TRBD2 (6 bases). Germline CDR1 DFQATT, CDR2 SNEGSKA (reference sequence). The CDR3 loop spans 13 amino acids. Trimming left V 2 bases short and J 6 bases short, with 13 bases between.

This clonotype occurred a few times. This chain joins TRBV20-1 and TRBJ2-1; tentative D call: TRBD2 (5 bases). Between the trimmed V and J ends, which lost 6 bases and 0 bases, there was a span of 12 bases. Germline CDR1 is DFQATT and CDR2 is SNEGSKA (reference sequence). The CDR3 is made up of 14 amino acids. This CDR3 is CSAPTTYSYNEQFF. For the CDR3, the DNA is TGCAGTGCCCCGACTACTTACTCCTACAATGAGCAGTTCTTC.

The J gene is TRBJ2-1, the V gene TRBV11-1; 9 bases match TRBD1. The trim removed 5 bases at V and 4 bases at J, leaving 3 bases unmatched. Germline values: CDR1 SGHAT, CDR2 FQDESV (reference sequence). CDR3 size: 14 residues. In nucleotides, the CDR3 is TGTGCCAGCAGCACAGGGGGCGGATACAATGAGCAGTTCTTC. Translated, it gives CASSTGGGYNEQFF.

This rearrangement joins TRBV20-1 to TRBJ2-1; possibly TRBD1 for D (5 bases). Germline lookup yields CDR1 DFQATT and CDR2 SNEGSKA (reference sequence). This CDR3 has 12 residues. Trimming stripped 7 bases from V and 9 bases from J, with 16 bases between. CDR3 nucleotide sequence: TGCAGTGACAAGGACACGGTGGGTGAGCAGTTCTTC. Encoded protein: CSDKDTVGEQFF.

In this sample, this clonotype turned up a few times. The rearrangement links TRBV29-1 to TRBJ2-7; D perhaps matches TRBD1 (6 bases). The ends were cut back, 1 base at V and 0 bases at J, with 13 bases in the middle. In germline, CDR1 is SQVTM, CDR2 ANQGSEA. The CDR3 runs 15 residues. CDR3 DNA sequence: TGCAGCGTTGAAGTCTTCAGGACAGACTCCTACGAGCAGTACTTC. This gives the protein CSVEVFRTDSYEQYF.

The genes are TRBV7-9 and TRBJ2-2; possible D gene TRBD1, 6 bases. Germline assignment: CDR1 SEHNR and CDR2 FQNEAQ (reference sequence). V lost 4 bases to trimming and J lost 3 bases, with 12 bases between them. CDR3 length equals 15 residues. CDR3 amino acids: CASSSSTGYTGELFF. The CDR3, as DNA: TGTGCCAGCAGCTCTAGCACAGGGTACACCGGGGAGCTGTTTTTT.

This clonotype was seen ten or more times. The J gene is TRBJ2-3, the V gene TRBV7-2, with D possibly TRBD1 on 6 matching bases. CDR3 length: 13 residues. With 6 bases removed from V and 13 bases from J, the gap between germline ends came to 20 bases. The germline CDR1 and CDR2 sequences are SGHTA and FQGNSA. The CDR3 protein is CASRSPTGHKKYF. CDR3 in DNA: TGTGCCAGCAGATCTCCGACGGGACACAAGAAGTATTTT.

There are many counts of this clonotype. The rearrangement joins TRBV5-1 to TRBJ1-1, with 9 bases that match TRBD1. Per germline, CDR1 SGHRS and CDR2 YFSETQ. J gave up 1 base and V 4 bases, and 8 bases lay outside the gene matches. The CDR3 has 16 residues. The CDR3 DNA reads TGCGCCAGCAGCAAGGACGGGACAGGGCCGAACACTGAAGCTTTCTTT. Protein product: CASSKDGTGPNTEAFF.

The J gene is TRBJ2-7, the V gene TRBV7-8; D is possibly TRBD1 or TRBD2 (5 bases each). Germline-derived CDR1 and CDR2 are SGHVS and FQNEAQ. The CDR3 runs 16 residues. Trimming cost V 3 bases and J 8 bases, with 23 bases left between them. The CDR3 protein is CASSFKARGDYMKQYF. DNA for the CDR3: TGTGCCAGCAGCTTTAAGGCCCGGGGCGACTATATGAAGCAGTACTTC.

The table lists this clonotype with a few counts. The chain recombines TRBV6-5 with TRBJ2-7; tentatively, D is TRBD2 (6 bases). V lost 8 bases and J lost 2, with 13 bases in between. The CDR3 has 13 residues. CDR1 is MNHEY and CDR2 is SVGAGI in the germline V gene. The CDR3 sequence is CASGWGDPYEQYF. The CDR3 nucleotides read TGTGCCAGCGGTTGGGGGGACCCCTACGAGCAGTACTTC.

The V gene is TRBV6-4, the J gene TRBJ1-2; D uncertain. Per the germline V gene, CDR1 is MRHNA and CDR2 is SNTAGT. This CDR3 spans 13 amino acids. V was clipped by 10 bases and J by 5 bases, with 17 bases between them. Here the CDR3 reads CATLRGRLYGYTF. In nucleotides, the CDR3 is TGTGCCACCCTGCGCGGGCGCTTATATGGCTACACCTTC.

This clonotype turned up a few times. The gene calls are TRBV4-3 and TRBJ2-7; TRBD1 aligns across 7 bases. The CDR3 length is 16 residues. Germline lookup yields CDR1 LGHNA and CDR2 YSLEER. V was pared by 0 bases and J by 0 bases, with 5 bases of the junction left unmatched. DNA for the CDR3: TGCGCCAGCAGCCAAGAGGTAGGGGACAGCTCCTACGAGCAGTACTTC. Translation: CASSQEVGDSSYEQYF.

J is TRBJ2-1 and V is TRBV20-1; TRBD1 aligns across 9 bases. The length of the CDR3 is 15 residues. J was trimmed by 8 bases and V by 4 bases; bases with no gene match: 12. In germline, CDR1 is DFQATT, CDR2 SNEGSKA (reference sequence). This CDR3 reads CSATGQGGHRDEQFF. The DNA of the CDR3 is TGCAGTGCTACGGGACAGGGCGGGCACCGGGATGAGCAGTTCTTC.

In regard to this clonotype: The junction differs from germline at one of its ends, possibly a read error. The chain joins TRBV7-6 to TRBJ1-4; D is unclear. Germline V gene data show CDR1 as SGHVS and CDR2 as FNYEAQ. This CDR3 is built from 12 residues. The CDR3 DNA reads TGTGCCAGCAGCTTATCCGACGACCAGATACTTTTT. Translated, it gives CASSLSDDQILF.